This T cell receptor beta chain was sequenced during a study of cytomegalovirus exposure and HLA in healthy donors. Healthy bone marrow donors made up the donor group. The study ran its PCR with 60 Vbeta and 13 Jbeta primers. Assay: immunoSEQ multiplex PCR; the TCRdb copy retains only in-frame clones and omits some. The data contain about 160,000 clones, roughly 73% of them seen just once; the ten biggest clones take up around 1.5%. To note about this clone: The antigen is not known.

Whole-study findings and limits: The presence/absence work took it that sequencing depth was about the same across donors. For cytomegalovirus status, the classifier reportedly gave diagnoses with high specificity and sensitivity.

From germline, CDR1 is SGHAT and CDR2 FQNNGV. V lost 6 bases, J lost 1 base, and 20 bases lay in between. This CDR3 is built from 17 residues. V gene TRBV11-2 combines with J gene TRBJ2-3; D possibly corresponds to TRBD1 (6 bases). The receptor was derived from a woman in her thirties in good health and CMV-seronegative. Sequenced material: PBMCs. The CDR3: CASSQSRRGTRTDTQYF. The DNA of the CDR3 is TGTGCCAGCAGTCAAAGTCGGAGAGGGACACGCACAGATACGCAGTATTTT. The full variable domain, completed using reference TRBV11-2 and TRBJ2-3, is EAGVAQSPRYKIIEKRQSVAFWCNPISGHATLYWYQQILGQGPKLLIQFQNNGVVDDSQLPKDRFSAERLKGVDSTLKIQPAKLEDSAVYLCASSQSRRGTRTDTQYFGPGTRLTVL.